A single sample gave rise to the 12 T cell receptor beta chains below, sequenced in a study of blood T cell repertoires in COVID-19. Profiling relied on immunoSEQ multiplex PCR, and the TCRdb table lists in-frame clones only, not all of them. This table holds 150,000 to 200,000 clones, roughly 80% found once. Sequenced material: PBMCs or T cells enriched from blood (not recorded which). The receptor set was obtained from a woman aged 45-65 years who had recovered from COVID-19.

The CDR3: CASSSDSKQYF. CDR3 nucleotides: TGTGCCAGCAGCTCGGACTCTAAGCAGTACTTC. The J gene is TRBJ2-7, the V gene TRBV11-3; D is perhaps TRBD2 (5 bases). The CDR3 has 11 residues. Germline loops: CDR1 SGHNT, CDR2 YENEEA. Trimming removed 4 bases from V and 8 bases from J, with 9 bases in between. The variable domain in full, with the rest retrieved from reference TRBV11-3 and TRBJ2-7, is EAGVVQSPRYKIIEKKQPVAFWCNPISGHNTLYWYLQNLGQGPELLIRYENEEAVDDSQLPKDRFSAERLKGVDSTLKIQPAELGDSAVYLCASSSDSKQYFGPGTRLTVT.

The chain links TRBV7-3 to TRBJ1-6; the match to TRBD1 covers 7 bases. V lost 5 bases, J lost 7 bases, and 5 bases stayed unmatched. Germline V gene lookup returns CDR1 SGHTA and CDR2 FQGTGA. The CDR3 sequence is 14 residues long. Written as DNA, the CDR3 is TGTGCCAGCAGCACGGGGACAGCCAATTCACCCCTCCACTTT. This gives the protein CASSTGTANSPLHF.

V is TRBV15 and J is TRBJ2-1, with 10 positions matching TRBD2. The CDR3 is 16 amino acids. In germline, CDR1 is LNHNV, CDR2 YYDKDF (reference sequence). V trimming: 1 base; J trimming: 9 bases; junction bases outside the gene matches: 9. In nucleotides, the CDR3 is TGTGCCACCAGCAGAGGAAGCGGGAGGGCCAGAAGTGAGCAGTTCTTC. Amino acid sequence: CATSRGSGRARSEQFF.

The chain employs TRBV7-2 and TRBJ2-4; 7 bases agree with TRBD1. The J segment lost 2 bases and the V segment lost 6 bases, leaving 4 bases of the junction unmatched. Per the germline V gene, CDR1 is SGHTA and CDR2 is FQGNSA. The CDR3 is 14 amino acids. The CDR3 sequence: CASSLTGSKNIQYF. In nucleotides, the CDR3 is TGTGCCAGCAGTCTGACAGGGTCCAAAAACATTCAGTACTTC. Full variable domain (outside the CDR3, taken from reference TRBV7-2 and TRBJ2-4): GAGVSQSPSNKVTEKGKDVELRCDPISGHTALYWYRQSLGQGLEFLIYFQGNSAPDKSGLPSDRFSAERTGGSVSTLTIQRTQQEDSAVYLCASSLTGSKNIQYFGAGTRLSVL.

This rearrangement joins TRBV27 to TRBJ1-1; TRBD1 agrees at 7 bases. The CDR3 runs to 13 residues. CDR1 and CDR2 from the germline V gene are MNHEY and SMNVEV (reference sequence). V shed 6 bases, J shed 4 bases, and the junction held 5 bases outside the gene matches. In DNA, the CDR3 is TGTGCCAGCAGAATCAACAGGGGCACTGAAGCTTTCTTT. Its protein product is CASRINRGTEAFF.

CDR3 coding DNA: TGCGCCAGCAGCCAAGGGACAGGGCCTAATCAGCCCCAGCATTTT. Protein product: CASSQGTGPNQPQHF. The rearrangement links TRBV4-3 to TRBJ1-5, with TRBD1 identical over 8 bases. Germline lookup yields CDR1 LGHNA and CDR2 YSLEER. After removal of 1 base from V and 4 bases from J, the junction contained 3 bases not matched to a gene. The CDR3 has 15 amino acids.

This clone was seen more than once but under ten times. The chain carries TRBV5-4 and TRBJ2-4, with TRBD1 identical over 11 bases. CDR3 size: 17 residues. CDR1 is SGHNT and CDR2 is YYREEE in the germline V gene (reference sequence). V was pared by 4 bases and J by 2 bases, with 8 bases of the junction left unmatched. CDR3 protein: CASSPAGTGGTKNIQYF. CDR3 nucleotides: TGTGCCAGCAGCCCAGCCGGGACAGGGGGGACCAAAAACATTCAGTACTTC.

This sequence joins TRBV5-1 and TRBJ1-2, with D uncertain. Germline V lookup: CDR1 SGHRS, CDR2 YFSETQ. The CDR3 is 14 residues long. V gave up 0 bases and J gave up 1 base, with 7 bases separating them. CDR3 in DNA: TGCGCCAGCAGCTTGGAGTCGAGTAACTATGGCTACACCTTC. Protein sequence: CASSLESSNYGYTF.

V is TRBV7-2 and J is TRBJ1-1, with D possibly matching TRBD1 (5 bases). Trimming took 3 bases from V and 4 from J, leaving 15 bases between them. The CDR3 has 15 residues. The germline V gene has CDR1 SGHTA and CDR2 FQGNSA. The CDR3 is CASSFSLSGGTEAFF. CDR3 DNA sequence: TGTGCCAGCAGCTTCAGTTTGTCGGGGGGCACTGAAGCTTTCTTT.

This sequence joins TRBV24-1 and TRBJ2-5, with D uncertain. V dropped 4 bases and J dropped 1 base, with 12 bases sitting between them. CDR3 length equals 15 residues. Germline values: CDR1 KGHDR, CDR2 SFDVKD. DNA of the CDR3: TGTGCCACCAGTGACTCAAACAGTGCCCAAGAGACCCAGTACTTC. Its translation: CATSDSNSAQETQYF.

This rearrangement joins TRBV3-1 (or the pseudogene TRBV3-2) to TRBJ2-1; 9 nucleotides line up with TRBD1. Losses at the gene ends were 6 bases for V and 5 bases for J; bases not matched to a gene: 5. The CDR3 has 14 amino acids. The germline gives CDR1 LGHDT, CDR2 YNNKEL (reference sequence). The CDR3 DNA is TGTGCCAGCAGGGGACAGGGAAATAACAATGAGCAGTTCTTC. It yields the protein CASRGQGNNNEQFF.

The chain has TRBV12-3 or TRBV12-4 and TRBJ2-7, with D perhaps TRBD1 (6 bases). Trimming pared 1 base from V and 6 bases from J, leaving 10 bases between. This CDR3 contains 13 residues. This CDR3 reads CASSLEDRIEQYF. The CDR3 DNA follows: TGTGCCAGCAGTTTAGAAGACAGGATCGAGCAGTACTTC.